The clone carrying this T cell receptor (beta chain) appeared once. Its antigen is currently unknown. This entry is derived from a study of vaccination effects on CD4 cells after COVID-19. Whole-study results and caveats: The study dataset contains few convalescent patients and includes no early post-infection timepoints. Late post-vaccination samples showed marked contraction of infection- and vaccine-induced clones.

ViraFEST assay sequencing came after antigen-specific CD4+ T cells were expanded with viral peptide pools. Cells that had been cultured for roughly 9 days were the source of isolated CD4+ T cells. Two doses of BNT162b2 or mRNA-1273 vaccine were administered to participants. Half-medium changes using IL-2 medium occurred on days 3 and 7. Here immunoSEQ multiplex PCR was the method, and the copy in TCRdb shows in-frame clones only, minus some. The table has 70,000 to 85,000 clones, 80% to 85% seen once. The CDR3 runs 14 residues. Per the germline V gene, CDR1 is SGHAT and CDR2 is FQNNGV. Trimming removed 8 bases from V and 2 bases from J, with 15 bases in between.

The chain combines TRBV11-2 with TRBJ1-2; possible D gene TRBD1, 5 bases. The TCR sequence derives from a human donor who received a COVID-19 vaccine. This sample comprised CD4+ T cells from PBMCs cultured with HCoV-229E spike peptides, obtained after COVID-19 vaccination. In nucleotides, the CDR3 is TGTGCCAGCGCGCAAAGTGAGGGGAACTATGGCTACACCTTC. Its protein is CASAQSEGNYGYTF.